The 16 T cell receptor beta chains reported below all come from one sample, sequenced in a study of blood T cell repertoires in COVID-19. Clones were read by immunoSEQ multiplex PCR, and TCRdb kept only the in-frame ones, dropping some. This sample has under 75,000 clones, with 79% found just once. Sequencing was done on a sample of peripheral blood. The receptors shown here come from a woman in her seventies with acute or convalescent COVID-19.

The table lists this clone with a few counts. V and J are TRBV18 and TRBJ1-6, with 7 bases identical to TRBD1. The CDR3 is 16 amino acids. Trimming at V came to 3 bases and at J to 7 bases, leaving 9 bases not matched to a gene. Germline V gives CDR1 KGHSH, CDR2 LQKENI. The CDR3 bases are TGTGCCAGCTCACCGCGGACAGGTGATTACAATTCACCCCTCCACTTT. Translating gives CASSPRTGDYNSPLHF.

This clone was detected only once. The rearrangement uses TRBV29-1 and TRBJ2-1, with D possibly being TRBD1 (6 bases). CDR3 length: 15 residues. In germline, CDR1 is SQVTM, CDR2 ANQGSEA. V gave up 5 bases and J gave up 3 bases, with 17 bases separating them. The CDR3 reads CSVFSGASFYNEQFF. CDR3 nucleotide sequence: TGCAGCGTTTTTTCAGGGGCCAGCTTCTACAATGAGCAGTTCTTC.

The chain combines TRBV12-3 or TRBV12-4 with TRBJ1-2; D gene ambiguous. The CDR3 spans 11 residues. Trimming removed 5 bases from V and 7 bases from J, with 8 bases in between. The CDR3 sequence is CASSLNGGYTF. CDR3 coding DNA: TGTGCCAGCAGTCTAAATGGTGGCTACACCTTC.

This rearrangement joins TRBV7-6 to TRBJ2-2; 9 nucleotides line up with TRBD1. Losses at the gene ends were 4 bases for V and 7 bases for J; bases not matched to a gene: 10. This CDR3 has 16 residues. Germline V CDR1 and CDR2: SGHVS, FNYEAQ. The CDR3 protein is CASSSDRGKRGGELFF. CDR3 DNA sequence: TGTGCCAGCAGCTCGGACAGGGGAAAAAGGGGCGGGGAGCTGTTTTTT.

The chain carries TRBV5-1 and TRBJ2-3; TRBD2 is a possible D gene (5 bases). The CDR3 is made up of 13 amino acids. The V end lost 3 bases, the J end lost 5 bases, and 10 bases lay between the germline ends. Germline V gene lookup returns CDR1 SGHRS and CDR2 YFSETQ. This chain's CDR3 is CASSSGSGDTQYF. The DNA of the CDR3 is TGCGCCAGCAGCTCGGGGTCAGGAGATACGCAGTATTTT.

The chain recombines TRBV5-1 with TRBJ2-5, with TRBD2 matching 9 bases. The CDR3 sequence is 16 residues long. CDR1 and CDR2 from the germline V gene are SGHRS and YFSETQ. V shed 0 bases and J 1 base; nucleotides not matched to a gene: 4. The CDR3 nucleotides are TGCGCCAGCAGCTTGGCCGTTAGCGGGGGCCAAGAGACCCAGTACTTC. This encodes CASSLAVSGGQETQYF.

The rearrangement links TRBV12-5 to TRBJ2-5; D unresolved. The germline gives CDR1 LGHNT, CDR2 FRNRAP. CDR3 length equals 12 residues. V was cut by 1 base and J by 5 bases, with 5 bases left in between. The CDR3 loop reads CASGLGRETQYF. The CDR3 coding sequence is TGTGCTAGTGGTTTGGGGCGGGAGACCCAGTACTTC.

The rearrangement uses TRBV3-1 (or the pseudogene TRBV3-2) and TRBJ1-6; maybe TRBD1 (6 bases). The germline V gene has CDR1 LGHDT and CDR2 YNNKEL (reference sequence). V lost 3 bases and J lost 1, with 16 bases in between. The CDR3 length is 18 residues. The CDR3: CASSHNEQGWSYNSPLHF. The CDR3 coding sequence is TGTGCCAGCAGCCATAATGAGCAGGGGTGGTCCTATAATTCACCCCTCCACTTT.

V is TRBV2 and J is TRBJ1-2; no reliable D call. CDR1 is SNHLY, CDR2 FYNNEI, per germline. There are 13 residues in the CDR3. Trimming shortened V by 4 bases and J by 3 bases, and 9 bases separated the two germline ends. CDR3 sequence: CASSAEADYGYTF. The DNA of the CDR3 is TGTGCCAGCAGTGCGGAGGCGGACTATGGCTACACCTTC. Together with reference TRBV2 and TRBJ1-2, the CDR3 gives the full variable domain: EPEVTQTPSHQVTQMGQEVILRCVPISNHLYFYWYRQILGQKVEFLVSFYNNEISEKSEIFDDQFSVERPDGSNFTLKIRSTKLEDSAMYFCASSAEADYGYTFGSGTRLTVV.

The chain carries TRBV7-2 and TRBJ2-1; 14 nucleotides agree with TRBD2. After removal of 4 bases from V and 6 bases from J, the junction contained 2 bases not matched to a gene. The CDR3 has 15 residues. The germline V gene encodes CDR1 SGHTA and CDR2 FQGNSA. In DNA form, the CDR3 reads TGTGCCAGCAGCTCTGGGACTAGCGGGGGCAATGAGCAGTTCTTC. Protein sequence: CASSSGTSGGNEQFF.

In this sample, this clone turned up once. V is TRBV2 and J is TRBJ1-1; TRBD1 might be the D (6 bases). This CDR3 has 14 residues. CDR1 is SNHLY and CDR2 is FYNNEI in the germline V gene. Trimming removed 5 bases from V and 3 bases from J, with 13 bases in between. The CDR3 DNA sequence: TGTGCCAGCAGTAAGACAGGTGGGGACACTGAAGCTTTCTTT. Residues: CASSKTGGDTEAFF.

This clone was detected a few times. The chain recombines TRBV6-2 or TRBV6-3 with TRBJ2-5; 9 bases map to TRBD1. Germline CDR1 and CDR2: MNHEY and SVGEGT. Germline trimming cut 0 bases from V and 5 bases from J; bases unmatched to any gene: 10. The CDR3 has 17 residues. Here the CDR3 DNA reads TGTGCCAGCAGTTACTCCCTGGACAGGGGCTATGGTGAGACCCAGTACTTC. It specifies CASSYSLDRGYGETQYF.

The genes are TRBV7-3 and TRBJ2-1; TRBD2 matches at 7 bases. The V segment lost 0 bases and the J segment 5 bases; nucleotides outside the gene matches: 7. CDR1 SGHTA and CDR2 FQGTGA come from the germline V gene. The CDR3 is 16 amino acids. The CDR3 DNA sequence: TGTGCCAGCAGCTTAACCGGTGGCGGGGGAAACAATGAGCAGTTCTTC. This encodes CASSLTGGGGNNEQFF.

The chain is built from TRBV9 and TRBJ1-1; the D is unclear. CDR1 is SGDLS and CDR2 is YYNGEE in the germline V gene. Trimming took off 0 bases at V and 0 bases at J, with 9 bases between the two ends. The length of the CDR3 is 15 residues. CDR3 DNA sequence: TGTGCCAGCAGCGTAGGGCTCGGGGTGAACACTGAAGCTTTCTTT. Protein: CASSVGLGVNTEAFF.

V and J are TRBV11-2 and TRBJ2-7, with a tentative D call TRBD1 (6 bases). The CDR3 consists of 15 residues. Per germline, CDR1 SGHAT and CDR2 FQNNGV. The V and J ends lost 5 bases and 2 bases respectively, with 16 bases between them. The CDR3 nucleotides are TGTGCCAGCAGCCCTAGGGGGATATCAACCTACGAGCAGTACTTC. Translating gives CASSPRGISTYEQYF. The whole variable domain, remainder taken from reference TRBV11-2 and TRBJ2-7, is EAGVAQSPRYKIIEKRQSVAFWCNPISGHATLYWYQQILGQGPKLLIQFQNNGVVDDSQLPKDRFSAERLKGVDSTLKIQPAKLEDSAVYLCASSPRGISTYEQYFGPGTRLTVT.

The chain joins TRBV7-2 to TRBJ1-6; possibly TRBD1 for D (5 bases). CDR1 is SGHTA, CDR2 FQGNSA, per germline. This CDR3 region has 13 residues. V lost 1 base to trimming and J lost 10 bases, with 8 bases between them. In nucleotides, the CDR3 is TGTGCCAGCAGCTTAGGGCAGGGATCACCCCTCCACTTT. Encoded protein: CASSLGQGSPLHF.